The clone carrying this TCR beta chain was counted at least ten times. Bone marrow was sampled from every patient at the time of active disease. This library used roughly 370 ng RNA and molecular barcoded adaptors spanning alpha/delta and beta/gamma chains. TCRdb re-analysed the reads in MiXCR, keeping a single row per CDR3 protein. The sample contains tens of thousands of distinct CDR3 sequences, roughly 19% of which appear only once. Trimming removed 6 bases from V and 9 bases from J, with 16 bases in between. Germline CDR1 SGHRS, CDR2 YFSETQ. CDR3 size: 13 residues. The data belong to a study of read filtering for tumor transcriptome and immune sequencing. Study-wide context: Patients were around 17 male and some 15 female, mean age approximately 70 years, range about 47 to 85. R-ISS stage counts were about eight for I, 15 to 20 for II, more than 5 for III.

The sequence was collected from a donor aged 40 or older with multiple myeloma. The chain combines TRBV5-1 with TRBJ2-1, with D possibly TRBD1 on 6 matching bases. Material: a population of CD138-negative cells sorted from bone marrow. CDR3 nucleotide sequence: TGCGCCAGCAATCATGGGGGCAACAGTGAGCAGTTCTTC. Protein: CASNHGGNSEQFF. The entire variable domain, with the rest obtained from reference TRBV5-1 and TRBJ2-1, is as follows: KAGVTQTPRYLIKTRGQQVTLSCSPISGHRSVSWYQQTPGQGLQFLFEYFSETQRNKGNFPGRFSGRQFSNSRSEMNVSTLELGDSALYLCASNHGGNSEQFFGPGTRLTVL.